Listed below are T cell receptor beta chains from one sample, sequenced in a study of identical twins. From the 5' RACE reads, TCRdb called clonotypes with MiXCR, one entry per CDR3 protein. The sample has 300,000 to 400,000 distinct CDR3 sequences, around 12% seen once; the top ten hold about 7%. These data also featured in a second study, about yellow fever vaccine responses in identical twins.

The source material was CD8+ T cells sorted from blood. These receptors were obtained from a woman younger than 35 in good health. Both conserved end residues are part of each CDR3. The D gene is left open where the match is weak. Clone size is not always given. Where it is, it says once, few, many or a class for expanded clones.

V	size	D	J	length	DNA	CDR3
TRBV3-1	few	.	TRBJ2-5	15	TGTGCCAGCAGCCAAGACCTAGCGCCCCAAGAGACCCAGTACTTC	CASSQDLAPQETQYF
TRBV10-2	.	.	TRBJ2-1	15	TGCGCCAGCAGTGAGTACGGGAGCTCCTACAATGAGCAGTTCTTC	CASSEYGSSYNEQFF
TRBV9	.	.	TRBJ2-3	13	TGTGCCAGCAGCGTAGGGGGGTCCACTACGCAGTATTTT	CASSVGGSTTQYF
TRBV5-1	.	TRBD2	TRBJ2-7	13	TGCGCCAGCAGCTTGGGGGGGGGTTTCGAGCAGTACTTC	CASSLGGGFEQYF
TRBV6-4	few	.	TRBJ1-1	13	TGTGCCAGCAGTGTCCAATCGAACACTGAAGCTTTCTTT	CASSVQSNTEAFF
TRBV6-1	few	TRBD2	TRBJ2-1	15	TGTGCCAGCAGCGAGACTAGCCGAGGTACCAATGAGCAGTTCTTC	CASSETSRGTNEQFF
TRBV7-9	.	TRBD2	TRBJ2-1	14	TGTGCCAGCAGCTTTTGGACTAGTGGCAATGAGCAGTTCTTC	CASSFWTSGNEQFF
TRBV28	few	TRBD1	TRBJ1-2	12	TGTGCCAGCAGACGGACAGGGTATGGCTACACCTTC	CASRRTGYGYTF
TRBV10-3	many	TRBD2	TRBJ2-1	16	TGTGCCATCAGTGGACCGCGGCGGGAGGCGTACAATGAGCAGTTCTTC	CAISGPRREAYNEQFF
TRBV20-1	few	.	TRBJ2-1	14	TGCAGTGCTCCTTACTACGGAGATTACAATGAGCAGTTCTTC	CSAPYYGDYNEQFF
TRBV29-1	few	TRBD2	TRBJ2-5	13	TGCGCTGGTCAGCGGGAGTATGGTGAGACCCAGTACTTC	CAGQREYGETQYF
TRBV12-3/TRBV12-4	many	.	TRBJ2-1	13	TGTGCCAGCAGTTTGGGCCCTGGAAATGAGCAGTTCTTC	CASSLGPGNEQFF
TRBV13	few	TRBD1	TRBJ2-7	14	TGTGCCAGCAGCCCCGGGACAGGGGATTTCGAGCAGTACTTC	CASSPGTGDFEQYF
TRBV15	few	.	TRBJ2-1	16	TGTGCCACCAGCAGAGACTATTTTTCCGGCTTTCCCCAGCAGTTCTTC	CATSRDYFSGFPQQFF
TRBV4-1	.	.	TRBJ2-1	13	TGCGCCAGCAGCCCTAGCGATGGAGATGAGCAGTTCTTC	CASSPSDGDEQFF
TRBV5-1	.	TRBD1	TRBJ2-7	14	TGCGCCAGCAGCGTGGACAGGGGGTTGTACGAGCAGTACTTC	CASSVDRGLYEQYF
TRBV28	.	.	TRBJ2-5	13	TGTGCCAGCAGTTGGGAGTACCAAGAGACCCAGTACTTC	CASSWEYQETQYF
TRBV29-1	.	TRBD2	TRBJ2-3	17	TGCAGCGTTGAAGGGCTAGCGGGCCCTGATATCGCAGATACGCAGTATTTT	CSVEGLAGPDIADTQYF
TRBV10-1	few	TRBD1	TRBJ1-5	13	TGCGCCAGCAGTGCGGACAGGGACCAGCCCCAGCATTTT	CASSADRDQPQHF
TRBV27	few	.	TRBJ1-2	16	TGTGCCAGCAGTTCCTCCGGTGGGGGGGCGCGGTATGGCTACACCTTC	CASSSSGGGARYGYTF
TRBV2	.	TRBD2	TRBJ2-1	18	TGTGCCAGCAGCCACGGGACTAGCGGGGAGCTGACCTACAATGAGCAGTTCTTC	CASSHGTSGELTYNEQFF
TRBV6-5	many	.	TRBJ1-5	15	TGTGCCAGCAGTTCGACGGCAGGGCTGGGTCAGCCCCAGCATTTT	CASSSTAGLGQPQHF
TRBV4-1	few	TRBD1	TRBJ2-1	12	TGCGCCAGCAGCCAATCCGGGACAGTACAGTTCTTC	CASSQSGTVQFF
TRBV7-9	few	TRBD2	TRBJ2-7	17	TGTGCCAGCAATCGTTTGGGACTAGCGGGGAGCTCCTACGAGCAGTACTTC	CASNRLGLAGSSYEQYF
TRBV4-1	many	.	TRBJ2-1	13	TGCGCCAGCAGCCAGGACCCAGGCGATGAGCAGTTCTTC	CASSQDPGDEQFF
TRBV15	few	.	TRBJ1-2	14	TGTGCCACCAGACCCTCGACAGACCTCTATGGCTACACCTTC	CATRPSTDLYGYTF
TRBV6-4	many	.	TRBJ2-3	13	TGTGCCAGCAGTGGTCTAGAGACAGATACGCAGTATTTT	CASSGLETDTQYF
TRBV10-3	few	.	TRBJ2-1	15	TGTGCCATCAGTTTCGGGACATACCCCTACAATGAGCAGTTCTTC	CAISFGTYPYNEQFF
TRBV7-9	.	.	TRBJ2-7	12	TGTGCCAGCAGCTTAGAGAGGGGACCTACTTACTTC	CASSLERGPTYF
TRBV4-1	.	.	TRBJ2-3	17	TGCGCCAGCAGCCCCGCAGGCGCGGAGACGGGCACAGATACGCAGTATTTT	CASSPAGAETGTDTQYF
TRBV27	.	.	TRBJ2-1	15	TGTGCCAGCACCTCGGGTCCTCCCCCCTACAATGAGCAGTTCTTC	CASTSGPPPYNEQFF
TRBV27	.	.	TRBJ2-1	12	TGTGCCAGCCGACAGACCTACAATGAGCAGTTCTTC	CASRQTYNEQFF
TRBV24-1	few	TRBD1	TRBJ2-7	13	TGTGCCACCAGTACGACAGGGGCAAACGAGCAGTACTTC	CATSTTGANEQYF
TRBV2	.	.	TRBJ2-5	15	TGTGCCAGCAGTGAACAGTCGGAACACCAAGAGACCCAGTACTTC	CASSEQSEHQETQYF
TRBV3-1	.	.	TRBJ2-7	14	TGTGCCAGCAGCCAAGAGCTGGGGTACTACGAGCAGTACTTC	CASSQELGYYEQYF
TRBV27	many	.	TRBJ2-3	13	TGTGCCAGCAGCAATAGCCCTTCAGATACGCAGTATTTT	CASSNSPSDTQYF
TRBV7-6	few	.	TRBJ2-7	14	TGTGCCAGCAGCTTGTCTAGCGACTCCTACGAGCAGTACTTC	CASSLSSDSYEQYF
TRBV6-1	.	TRBD2	TRBJ2-7	16	TGTGCCAGCAGCGATGGACTAGCGGGAGGTACCTACGAGCAGTACTTC	CASSDGLAGGTYEQYF
TRBV29-1	.	.	TRBJ2-5	13	TGCAGCGTAGAAAGGGACGCCCAAGAGACCCAGTACTTC	CSVERDAQETQYF
TRBV7-9	many	.	TRBJ2-7	15	TGTGCCAGCAGCTCAGGACAGCGAACTCTCTACGAGCAGTACTTC	CASSSGQRTLYEQYF
TRBV4-1	few	TRBD1	TRBJ2-7	13	TGCGCCAGCAGCCAGAGCGGACAGGGCGGGCAGTACTTC	CASSQSGQGGQYF
TRBV27	few	.	TRBJ2-1	14	TGTGCCAGCAGTTCGGGGGGCTTGCGAAATGAGCAGTTCTTC	CASSSGGLRNEQFF
TRBV6-1	few	TRBD2	TRBJ2-1	19	TGTGCCAGCAGTGAACACGGGGTTGTGGGAGGGTCGCGCTACAATGAGCAGTTCTTC	CASSEHGVVGGSRYNEQFF
TRBV3-1	.	.	TRBJ2-7	14	TGTGCCAGCAGCCCCGGGACTCCCTCCTACGAGCAGTACTTC	CASSPGTPSYEQYF
TRBV6-2/TRBV6-3	.	TRBD2	TRBJ2-3	14	TGTGCCAGCAGTTACGGGACTAGCGCAGATACGCAGTATTTT	CASSYGTSADTQYF
TRBV5-5	many	.	TRBJ1-2	13	TGTGCCAGCAGCTTGGGACGGACGGATGGCTACACCTTC	CASSLGRTDGYTF